One T cell receptor beta chain is described in this entry. The sample comes from a study of blood T cell repertoires in COVID-19. The overall study: Specimens from acute and convalescent COVID-19 originated in the United States, Italy and Spain.

The germline CDR1 and CDR2 sequences are MNHEY and SMNVEV (reference sequence). The CDR3 loop spans 13 amino acids. V lost 8 bases and J lost 4, with 12 bases in between. Study processing details: Nucleated cell number was recorded as an estimate derived from reference gene primer amplification. Sequencing used immunoSEQ multiplex PCR; TCRdb keeps in-frame clones, though not all of them. V, J and clone size are those of that table, while D and trimming were read from the DNA. The data contain more than 65,000 clones, 82% of them singletons. The receptor comes from a woman older than 75 with acute or convalescent COVID-19. The J gene is TRBJ2-1, the V gene TRBV27, with a weak D call TRBD1 (5 bases). The sequencing input was peripheral blood. The CDR3 loop reads CASGQGRYNEQFF. The CDR3 DNA sequence: TGTGCCAGCGGACAAGGCCGGTACAATGAGCAGTTCTTC.